These 3 T cell receptor beta chains were sequenced from one sample in a study of neurological immune-mediated disorders. Time point described: longitudinal time-point 1 (baseline). TCRdb passed the 5' RACE reads through MiXCR, listing each CDR3 protein once. The table shows about 71,000 distinct CDR3 sequences, with 10% occurring only once. Material for sequencing was PBMCs. The receptors here all came from a man aged 25 to 45 in good health.

The sample holds many counts of this clonotype. The CDR3 nucleotides read TGCAGTGCTGCCGGGACAGGGACCTACGAGCAGTACTTC. Protein: CSAAGTGTYEQYF. The chain is built from TRBV20-1 and TRBJ2-7, with TRBD1 identical over 9 bases. The CDR3 runs to 13 residues. V shed 5 bases and J 2 bases; nucleotides not matched to a gene: 4. The germline V gene encodes CDR1 DFQATT and CDR2 SNEGSKA (reference sequence).

This clonotype showed up many times. V and J are TRBV20-1 and TRBJ1-5, with D tentatively TRBD1 (5 bases). CDR1 DFQATT and CDR2 SNEGSKA come from the germline V gene (reference sequence). V shed 1 base and J shed 5 bases, with 15 bases lying between them. This CDR3 is built from 15 residues. The CDR3 loop is CSARVKGKSDQPQHF. The CDR3 DNA is TGCAGTGCTAGAGTGAAGGGGAAGAGCGATCAGCCCCAGCATTTT.

This clonotype was recorded at least ten times. J is TRBJ2-3 and V is TRBV7-2, with D possibly TRBD2 on 6 matching bases. V shed 2 bases and J shed 6 bases, with 15 bases lying between them. Germline CDR1 reads SGHTA; CDR2 reads FQGNSA. The CDR3 contains 15 residues. This CDR3 reads CASSLSGGSGDTQYF. The CDR3 nucleotides read TGTGCCAGCAGCTTATCAGGTGGGAGCGGGGATACGCAGTATTTT.